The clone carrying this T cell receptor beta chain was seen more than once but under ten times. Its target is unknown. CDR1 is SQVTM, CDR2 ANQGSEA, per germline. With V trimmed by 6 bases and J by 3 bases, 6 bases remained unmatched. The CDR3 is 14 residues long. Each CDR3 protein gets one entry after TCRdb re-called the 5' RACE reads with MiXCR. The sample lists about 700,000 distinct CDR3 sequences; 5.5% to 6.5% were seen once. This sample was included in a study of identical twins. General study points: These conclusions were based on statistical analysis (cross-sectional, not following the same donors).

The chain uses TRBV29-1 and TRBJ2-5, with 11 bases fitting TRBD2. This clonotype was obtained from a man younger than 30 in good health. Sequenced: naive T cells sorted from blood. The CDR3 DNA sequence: TGCAGCGTCGACGGACTAGCGGGTAAAGAGACCCAGTACTTC. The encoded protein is CSVDGLAGKETQYF.